The 23 T cell receptor beta chains below all came from one sample that was sequenced in a study of blood T cell repertoires in COVID-19. Sequenced by immunoSEQ multiplex PCR; TCRdb stores in-frame clones only, minus some. The data hold approximately 35,000 clones, with 70% to 90% observed a single time. Sequenced sample: peripheral blood. The origin of the receptors is a human donor in a cohort sampled during active COVID-19.

The V call is TRBV5-5, the J call TRBJ2-5; TRBD1 aligns across 9 bases. The CDR3 consists of 15 residues. The trim removed 3 bases at V and 5 bases at J, leaving 8 bases unmatched. Germline lookup yields CDR1 SGHKS and CDR2 YYEKEE (reference sequence). For the CDR3, the DNA is TGTGCCAGCAGCTCGGGACAGGGCGCGATGGAGACCCAGTACTTC. It translates to CASSSGQGAMETQYF.

This chain joins TRBV21-1 and TRBJ1-1; the listed D gene, TRBD1, was not tested against the DNA. TRBV21-1 is a pseudogene locus. This CDR3 region has 16 residues. The CDR3 nucleotides are TGTGCCAGCAGCAAAGCAGGGACAGGGGTCAACACTGAAGCTTTCTTT. Its protein product is CASSKAGTGVNTEAFF.

This clone was detected a few times. The CDR3 region is CASSTGLPDTQYF. DNA for the CDR3: TGTGCCAGCAGCACGGGACTCCCAGATACGCAGTATTTT. The genes are TRBV12-3 or TRBV12-4 and TRBJ2-3, with a tentative D call TRBD2 (6 bases). This CDR3 is 13 amino acids long. The V gene lost 6 bases and the J gene lost 4 bases, with 11 bases spanning the gap.

Only one count was recorded for this clone. The rearrangement joins TRBV5-8 to TRBJ1-2; 12 bases are a match to TRBD1. Germline trimming cut 4 bases from V and 5 bases from J; bases unmatched to any gene: 6. Germline V gene sequence: CDR1 SGHTS, CDR2 YDEGEE. This CDR3 spans 15 amino acids. CDR3: CASSPGTGGRYGYTF. In DNA form, the CDR3 reads TGTGCCAGCAGCCCCGGGACAGGGGGCAGGTATGGCTACACCTTC.

This rearrangement joins TRBV6-2 or TRBV6-3 to TRBJ1-6; the D gene is possibly TRBD1 (5 bases). Germline V CDR1 and CDR2: MNHEY, SVGEGT. The CDR3 contains 15 residues. Trimming left V 0 bases short and J 7 bases short, with 10 bases between. The CDR3 spells CASSYSGEENSPLHF. In nucleotides, the CDR3 is TGTGCCAGCAGTTACTCGGGGGAGGAGAATTCACCCCTCCACTTT.

The chain joins TRBV28 to TRBJ2-5; possible D gene TRBD1, 5 bases. CDR3 length: 14 residues. V lost 3 bases, J lost 3 bases, and 11 bases lay in between. The germline V gene encodes CDR1 MDHEN and CDR2 SYDVKM. The CDR3 DNA sequence: TGTGCCAGCAGTTTCGCGACAGTTAAAGAGACCCAGTACTTC. Translation gives CASSFATVKETQYF.

The V and J genes are TRBV28 and TRBJ1-5; D is possibly TRBD1 (6 bases). The CDR3 has 13 amino acids. V dropped 4 bases and J dropped 7 bases, with 11 bases sitting between them. Germline-derived CDR1 and CDR2 are MDHEN and SYDVKM. This CDR3 is CASSSTGYQPQHF. CDR3 DNA sequence: TGTGCCAGCAGTTCGACAGGTTACCAGCCCCAGCATTTT.

The genes are TRBV28 and TRBJ1-4; 8 nucleotides match TRBD1. CDR1 and CDR2 from the germline V gene are MDHEN and SYDVKM. This CDR3 has 17 residues. In DNA, the CDR3 is TGTGCTAGCCATCCTAGCAGGGGGCGAGGTGAGGTGGAAAAACTGTTTTTT. Its translation is CASHPSRGRGEVEKLFF.

CDR3 nucleotide sequence: TGCGCCAGCAGCCAGACAGGAGTGGGATACGAGCAGTACTTC. Its protein product is CASSQTGVGYEQYF. The chain employs TRBV4-1 and TRBJ2-7; possibly TRBD1 for D (6 bases). Per germline, CDR1 MGHRA and CDR2 YSYEKL. This CDR3 has 14 amino acids. V was clipped by 3 bases and J by 4 bases, with 13 bases between them.

This clone was seen only once. The chain carries TRBV4-2 and TRBJ1-4; TRBD1 matches 7 bases. The CDR3 has 15 residues. Germline V gene sequence: CDR1 LGHNA, CDR2 YNFKEQ. The trim removed 3 bases at V and 5 bases at J, leaving 6 bases unmatched. As DNA, the CDR3 is TGTGCCAGCAGCCAGGACCGGGACAGAAATGAAAAACTGTTTTTT. This gives the protein CASSQDRDRNEKLFF.

The chain links TRBV19 to TRBJ2-3; D possibly corresponds to TRBD2 (5 bases). Germline-derived CDR1 and CDR2 are LNHDA and SQIVND (reference sequence). The CDR3 runs to 14 residues. V was trimmed by 8 bases and J by 1 base, leaving 13 bases between them. Written as DNA, the CDR3 is TGTGCCAGTCGCGAGGGTCTACGCACAGATACGCAGTATTTT. The encoded protein is CASREGLRTDTQYF. Filled out from reference TRBV19 and TRBJ2-3, the complete variable domain reads DGGITQSPKYLFRKEGQNVTLSCEQNLNHDAMYWYRQDPGQGLRLIYYSQIVNDFQKGDIAEGYSVSREKKESFPLTVTSAQKNPTAFYLCASREGLRTDTQYFGPGTRLTVL.

The J gene is TRBJ2-4, the V gene TRBV28, with a tentative D call TRBD1 (5 bases). The CDR3 spans 13 residues. Trimming stripped 6 bases from V and 5 bases from J, with 11 bases between. From germline, CDR1 is MDHEN and CDR2 SYDVKM. The CDR3 loop is CASRGQGENIQYF. CDR3 in DNA: TGTGCCAGCAGGGGGCAGGGTGAAAACATTCAGTACTTC.

The rearrangement links TRBV18 to TRBJ2-1; 10 bases align to TRBD2. Losses at the gene ends were 2 bases for V and 1 base for J; bases not matched to a gene: 14. CDR1 and CDR2 (germline): KGHSH, LQKENI. This CDR3 contains 20 residues. The CDR3 loop reads CASSPGPSGGIPHSYNEQFF. DNA of the CDR3: TGTGCCAGCTCACCAGGGCCTAGCGGGGGAATACCCCATTCCTACAATGAGCAGTTCTTC.

This chain links TRBV6-2 or TRBV6-3 with TRBJ2-3, with D unresolved. There are 16 residues in the CDR3. Trimming removed 3 bases at V and 2 bases at J, with 15 bases between. Germline values: CDR1 MNHEY, CDR2 SVGEGT. CDR3 residues: CASSYTLRLNTDTQYF. CDR3 in DNA: TGTGCCAGCAGTTATACCCTCCGGTTAAACACAGATACGCAGTATTTT.

The chain joins TRBV2 to TRBJ1-4; 10 bases match TRBD1. The germline CDR1 and CDR2 sequences are SNHLY and FYNNEI. The CDR3 is 17 residues long. After removal of 0 bases from V and 8 bases from J, the junction contained 9 bases not matched to a gene. CDR3 loop: CASSEAPGTGEYEKLFF. In nucleotides, the CDR3 is TGTGCCAGCAGTGAAGCCCCCGGGACAGGGGAATACGAAAAACTGTTTTTT.

The rearrangement uses TRBV3-1 (or the pseudogene TRBV3-2) and TRBJ1-2, with unresolved D. Germline V CDR1 and CDR2: LGHDT, YNNKEL (reference sequence). CDR3 length: 14 amino acids. V was cut by 0 bases and J by 2 bases, with 7 bases left in between. The CDR3 nucleotides read TGTGCCAGCAGCCAAGATCCACAGAACTATGGCTACACCTTC. Its protein is CASSQDPQNYGYTF.

This sequence joins TRBV10-1 and TRBJ2-4; 9 nucleotides line up with TRBD1. The junction had 9 bases not matched to a gene; V was cut back by 8 bases and J by 10 bases. Germline loops: CDR1 WNHNN, CDR2 SYGVQD (reference sequence). The length of the CDR3 is 13 residues. CDR3 protein: CASGGTGSNIQYF. The CDR3 coding sequence is TGCGCCAGCGGCGGGACAGGGTCGAATATTCAGTACTTC.

Concerning this clone: A junction end diverges from the germline sequence, so it may reflect a read error. The chain employs TRBV19 and TRBJ2-3, with D uncertain. The CDR3 contains 11 residues. Germline-derived CDR1 and CDR2 are LNHDA and SQIVND (reference sequence). CDR3: CASSSRDTQYF. CDR3 in DNA: TGTGCCAGTAGTAGCAGAGATACGCAGTATTTT.

This clone occurred once. V usage is TRBV7-8 and J usage is TRBJ2-5; TRBD2 is a possible D gene (5 bases). This CDR3 region has 13 residues. The germline gives CDR1 SGHVS, CDR2 FQNEAQ. V was pared by 5 bases and J by 4 bases, with 11 bases between. CDR3 loop: CASSMRVRETQYF. In DNA, the CDR3 is TGTGCCAGCAGCATGAGGGTACGAGAGACCCAGTACTTC.

The chain employs TRBV7-9 and TRBJ2-3; tentatively, D is TRBD1 (5 bases). CDR3 length: 13 residues. Germline CDR1 is SEHNR and CDR2 is FQNEAQ (reference sequence). Trimming shortened V by 2 bases and J by 3 bases, and 6 bases separated the two germline ends. CDR3 nucleotide sequence: TGTGCCAGCAGCTTACAGGGTACAGATACGCAGTATTTT. It yields the protein CASSLQGTDTQYF.

The J gene is TRBJ1-3, the V gene TRBV3-1 (or the pseudogene TRBV3-2), with TRBD1 matching 7 bases. The V segment lost 4 bases and the J segment 4 bases; nucleotides outside the gene matches: 7. The CDR3 spans 15 residues. The germline V gene has CDR1 LGHDT and CDR2 YNNKEL (reference sequence). This CDR3 reads CASSPDLGQGNTIYF. CDR3 nucleotide sequence: TGTGCCAGCAGCCCCGACCTGGGACAGGGAAACACCATATATTTT.

Details on this clone: The sample contains more than one DNA sequence encoding this CDR3. As DNA, the CDR3 is TGTGCCAGCAGTTTACAGGGTGAGACTGAAGCTTTCTTT. Its protein product is CASSLQGETEAFF. V usage is TRBV12-3 or TRBV12-4 and J usage is TRBJ1-1, with D possibly matching TRBD1 (5 bases). The CDR3 covers 13 residues. Trimming cost V 2 bases and J 5 bases, with 9 bases left between them.

The J gene is TRBJ2-3, the V gene TRBV7-2; 7 bases match TRBD1. Looked up from germline, CDR1 is SGHTA and CDR2 is FQGNSA. V was pared by 5 bases and J by 0 bases, with 8 bases of the junction left unmatched. CDR3 length: 16 amino acids. The DNA for the CDR3 is TGTGCCAGCAGCGGTCTTACGACAGGGAGCACAGATACGCAGTATTTT. Protein sequence: CASSGLTTGSTDTQYF.